The 24 T cell receptor beta chains given below trace back to one sample, sequenced in a study of blood T cell repertoires in COVID-19. Sequencing used immunoSEQ multiplex PCR; TCRdb keeps in-frame clones, though not all of them. The sample holds about 150,000 clones, 70% to 90% seen once. Specimen: peripheral blood. Receptors originate from a woman aged 60 to 75 with COVID-19, enrolled during active disease.

This clone was counted only a few times. The chain has TRBV7-9 and TRBJ1-2; a weak D match, TRBD1 (5 bases). Trimming left V 0 bases short and J 4 bases short, with 9 bases between. Per germline, CDR1 SEHNR and CDR2 FQNEAQ (reference sequence). This CDR3 has 14 amino acids. CDR3 in DNA: TGTGCCAGCAGCTTAGCTGGGGGGAGCTATGGCTACACCTTC. Its protein is CASSLAGGSYGYTF.

The J gene is TRBJ2-3, the V gene TRBV30; D is unclear. The CDR3 sequence is 14 residues long. Trimming pared 3 bases from V and 0 bases from J, leaving 10 bases between. The germline V gene has CDR1 GTSNPN and CDR2 SVGIG (reference sequence). The CDR3 sequence is CAWRYVSSTDTQYF. The CDR3 DNA reads TGTGCCTGGAGGTATGTCAGTAGCACAGATACGCAGTATTTT.

V is TRBV6-5 and J is TRBJ2-7, with 9 bases fitting TRBD1. J lost 7 bases, V lost 6 bases, and 13 bases had no gene match. The CDR3 loop spans 15 amino acids. CDR1 and CDR2 (germline): MNHEY, SVGAGI. DNA for the CDR3: TGTGCCAGCAGGCTTACCGGGACAGGGTTGGGGGAGCAGTACTTC. It translates to CASRLTGTGLGEQYF.

This chain connects TRBV7-3 to TRBJ2-3, with 12 bases fitting TRBD2. Germline loops: CDR1 SGHTA, CDR2 FQGTGA. V shed 5 bases and J 5 bases; nucleotides not matched to a gene: 2. This CDR3 comprises 14 residues. In nucleotides, the CDR3 is TGTGCCAGCAGCCAGGGACTAGCGGGAGATACGCAGTATTTT. Its translation is CASSQGLAGDTQYF.

The rearrangement joins TRBV29-1 to TRBJ2-1; a possible D gene is TRBD2 (5 bases). This CDR3 contains 13 residues. Germline loops: CDR1 SQVTM, CDR2 ANQGSEA. V lost 2 bases and J 9 bases, leaving 14 bases between the germline ends. The CDR3 reads CSVEPPDSGEQFF. The CDR3, as DNA: TGCAGCGTTGAACCCCCGGACTCGGGTGAGCAGTTCTTC.

This chain connects TRBV2 to TRBJ1-1; no definite D call. Germline CDR1 SNHLY, CDR2 FYNNEI. Between the trimmed V and J ends, which lost 3 bases and 3 bases, there was a span of 11 bases. The CDR3 is 14 amino acids. The CDR3 sequence is CASSDPGLDTEAFF. CDR3 in DNA: TGTGCCAGCAGTGACCCGGGTCTCGACACTGAAGCTTTCTTT.

The genes are TRBV10-2 and TRBJ2-7; 10 bases agree with TRBD1. V shed 5 bases, J shed 1 base, and the junction held 5 bases outside the gene matches. The germline V gene has CDR1 WSHSY and CDR2 SAAADI. The CDR3 length is 15 residues. This CDR3 reads CASSTGTGESYEQYF. The CDR3, as DNA: TGCGCCAGCAGTACTGGGACAGGGGAATCCTACGAGCAGTACTTC.

The chain couples TRBV7-6 to TRBJ1-5; 10 bases are shared with TRBD1. Per the germline V gene, CDR1 is SGHVS and CDR2 is FNYEAQ. This CDR3 contains 16 residues. V lost 5 bases, J lost 4 bases, and 8 bases stayed unmatched. Written as DNA, the CDR3 is TGTGCCAGCAGCACAGGGACAGGGGCGAATAATCAGCCCCAGCATTTT. Translating it yields CASSTGTGANNQPQHF.

The chain joins TRBV9 to TRBJ2-1, with D possibly TRBD2 on 6 matching bases. Trimming removed 0 bases at V and 4 bases at J, with 17 bases between. CDR1 is SGDLS, CDR2 YYNGEE, per germline. The CDR3 has 17 amino acids. Here the CDR3 reads CASSVASDYREYNEQFF. In nucleotides, the CDR3 is TGTGCCAGCAGCGTAGCTTCGGACTACCGAGAATACAATGAGCAGTTCTTC.

V is TRBV28 and J is TRBJ2-7; the match to TRBD1 covers 7 bases. CDR1 is MDHEN and CDR2 is SYDVKM in the germline V gene. With V trimmed by 6 bases and J by 2 bases, 10 bases remained unmatched. The CDR3 consists of 15 residues. The CDR3 DNA reads TGTGCCAGCAGCCTCCCGACAGGGCGGGCCTACGAGCAGTACTTC. Translation gives CASSLPTGRAYEQYF.

This clone was recorded once. This chain links TRBV30 with TRBJ1-6; 7 bases line up with TRBD1. The germline gives CDR1 GTSNPN, CDR2 SVGIG (reference sequence). Trimming cost V 3 bases and J 0 bases; bases outside gene matches: 14. The CDR3 is 19 residues long. CDR3 nucleotide sequence: TGTGCCTGGAGCTTGGAGGGGAGGACAGGAAGCTCCTATAATTCACCCCTCCACTTT. This translates into CAWSLEGRTGSSYNSPLHF.

In DNA form, the CDR3 reads TGTGCCATCAGTGCGGGGGACAGGGGTATGGGGACCCAGTACTTC. It is translated as CAISAGDRGMGTQYF. V usage is TRBV10-3 and J usage is TRBJ2-5; 10 bases align to TRBD1. The CDR3 is made up of 15 amino acids. Trimming removed 4 bases from V and 7 bases from J; junction bases left unmatched: 9. The germline gives CDR1 ENHRY, CDR2 SYGVKD.

The V call is TRBV24-1, the J call TRBJ2-2, with 14 bases matching TRBD2. The CDR3 length is 17 residues. The V gene's germline CDR1 is KGHDR and CDR2 SFDVKD. V shed 0 bases, J shed 7 bases, and the junction held 3 bases outside the gene matches. In DNA, the CDR3 is TGTGCCACCAGTGATTTGGGGACTAGCGGGGGCCACGGGGAGCTGTTTTTT. It yields the protein CATSDLGTSGGHGELFF.

The gene calls are TRBV5-1 and TRBJ1-3; maybe TRBD1 (5 bases). Germline loops: CDR1 SGHRS, CDR2 YFSETQ. The V gene lost 3 bases and the J gene lost 1 base, with 14 bases spanning the gap. The CDR3 spans 16 residues. DNA for the CDR3: TGCGCCAGCAGCTCCAGGGACTCTCTTTCTGGAAACACCATATATTTT. Amino acid sequence: CASSSRDSLSGNTIYF.

This rearrangement joins TRBV3-1 (or the pseudogene TRBV3-2) to TRBJ2-5, with D unresolved. CDR1 is LGHDT and CDR2 is YNNKEL in the germline V gene (reference sequence). V dropped 1 base and J dropped 2 bases, with 8 bases sitting between them. The CDR3 consists of 14 residues. The DNA of the CDR3 is TGTGCCAGCAGCCAAGGTACAGAACAAGAGACCCAGTACTTC. It encodes CASSQGTEQETQYF.

V is TRBV5-8 and J is TRBJ1-1; no clear D gene. This CDR3 is 13 amino acids long. From germline, CDR1 is SGHTS and CDR2 YDEGEE. Trimming stripped 1 base from V and 1 base from J, with 5 bases between. CDR3 in amino acids: CASSLNRNTEAFF. Here the CDR3 DNA reads TGTGCCAGCAGCTTGAATAGGAACACTGAAGCTTTCTTT.

This clone has only one observation. The V and J genes are TRBV7-2 and TRBJ2-3, with 12 bases identical to TRBD2. Germline loops: CDR1 SGHTA, CDR2 FQGNSA. The CDR3 extends over 16 amino acids. V was pared by 3 bases and J by 3 bases, with 4 bases of the junction left unmatched. This CDR3 reads CASSFRLAGETDTQYF. The CDR3 DNA reads as TGTGCCAGCAGCTTTAGACTAGCGGGGGAGACAGATACGCAGTATTTT.

The chain is built from TRBV7-3 and TRBJ1-3; the match to TRBD1 covers 9 bases. The CDR3 totals 13 residues. V shed 5 bases, J shed 9 bases, and the junction held 5 bases outside the gene matches. CDR1 is SGHTA, CDR2 FQGTGA, per germline. The CDR3 coding sequence is TGTGCCAGCAGCCCCGGGACAGGGAGCACCATATATTTT. Translating gives CASSPGTGSTIYF.

The chain's CDR3 is CASSFINYRGADTQYF. The CDR3 coding sequence is TGTGCCAGCAGCTTTATTAACTATCGGGGGGCAGATACGCAGTATTTT. The rearrangement uses TRBV7-9 and TRBJ2-3, with 7 positions matching TRBD2. This CDR3 has 16 amino acids. The ends lost 3 bases at V and 4 bases at J; junction bases unmatched: 10. Germline lookup yields CDR1 SEHNR and CDR2 FQNEAQ (reference sequence).

The chain employs TRBV10-2 and TRBJ2-7; D might be TRBD1 (6 bases). The CDR3 totals 15 residues. CDR1 is WSHSY, CDR2 SAAADI, per germline. V lost 1 base to trimming and J lost 5 bases, with 15 bases between them. The CDR3 loop reads CASSELITGFNEQYF. The CDR3 DNA reads as TGCGCCAGCAGTGAGTTAATAACAGGGTTTAACGAGCAGTACTTC.

The chain employs TRBV6-2 or TRBV6-3 and TRBJ2-7, with TRBD1 matching 7 bases. Looked up from germline, CDR1 is MNHEY and CDR2 is SVGEGT. This CDR3 contains 15 residues. The ends lost 6 bases at V and 9 bases at J; junction bases unmatched: 17. The CDR3 is CASSLDRIPSWWQYF. The CDR3 DNA sequence: TGTGCCAGCAGCCTGGACAGGATCCCCTCTTGGTGGCAGTACTTC.

V and J are TRBV18 and TRBJ1-3; D call uncertain. The CDR3 covers 13 residues. V shed 4 bases and J shed 3 bases, with 7 bases lying between them. CDR1 is KGHSH and CDR2 is LQKENI in the germline V gene. This CDR3 reads CASSREDGNTIYF. The CDR3 region has the DNA TGTGCCAGCTCACGGGAGGATGGAAACACCATATATTTT.

The rearrangement uses TRBV7-2 and TRBJ1-1, with TRBD1 matching 10 bases. CDR1 and CDR2 from the germline V gene are SGHTA and FQGNSA. J lost 2 bases, V lost 5 bases, and 8 bases had no gene match. This CDR3 has 16 amino acids. CDR3 loop: CASSIPSTGGNTEAFF. The CDR3 DNA sequence: TGTGCCAGCAGCATACCCTCGACAGGGGGCAACACTGAAGCTTTCTTT.

This rearrangement joins TRBV10-3 to TRBJ2-7; TRBD2 agrees at 8 bases. The CDR3 has 15 amino acids. V lost 2 bases and J lost 7; bases outside the gene matches: 10. CDR1 is ENHRY, CDR2 SYGVKD, per germline. CDR3 residues: CAISEPGGRLEEQYF. CDR3 DNA sequence: TGTGCCATCAGTGAGCCGGGGGGGCGGTTGGAGGAGCAGTACTTC.